The 5 T cell receptor beta chains given below trace back to one sample, sequenced in a study of cytomegalovirus exposure and HLA in healthy donors. The study ran its PCR with 60 Vbeta and 13 Jbeta primers. The table came from immunoSEQ multiplex PCR; TCRdb's copy has only in-frame clones and leaves some out. The sample has 150,000 to 200,000 clones, 80% seen once. The sequenced sample was PBMCs. The receptor source for this set is a man under 40 in good health and CMV-seropositive.

The chain combines TRBV19 with TRBJ2-5, with 9 bases lining up with TRBD1. V was clipped by 5 bases and J by 4 bases; unmatched bases: 2. CDR3 size: 13 residues. The germline V gene has CDR1 LNHDA and CDR2 SQIVND (reference sequence). This chain's CDR3 is CASSPDRGETQYF. The CDR3 DNA reads as TGTGCCAGTAGTCCGGACAGGGGAGAGACCCAGTACTTC.

This chain connects TRBV6-5 to TRBJ2-3; the match to TRBD2 covers 7 bases. Trimming removed 4 bases from V and 6 bases from J; junction bases left unmatched: 4. Germline V gene sequence: CDR1 MNHEY, CDR2 SVGAGI. The CDR3 runs to 13 residues. CDR3 loop: CASSSTSVDTQYF. The CDR3 DNA reads as TGTGCCAGCAGTTCAACTAGCGTGGATACGCAGTATTTT.

The rearrangement uses TRBV5-1 and TRBJ1-1; 11 bases match TRBD1. The CDR3 has 15 residues. Per germline, CDR1 SGHRS and CDR2 YFSETQ. Trimming took 4 bases from V and 3 from J; bases not matched to a gene: 5. Here the CDR3 DNA reads TGCGCCAGCAGCCCAAGGACAGGGGGCTACACTGAAGCTTTCTTT. This gives the protein CASSPRTGGYTEAFF.

This clone was picked up a small number of times. Other DNA sequences in this specimen translate into the identical CDR3. J is TRBJ2-7 and V is TRBV15; possibly TRBD2 for D (6 bases). V lost 0 bases, J lost 1 base, and 19 bases lay in between. Germline CDR1 reads LNHNV; CDR2 reads YYDKDF (reference sequence). The CDR3 is 18 amino acids. CDR3 in DNA: TGTGCCACCAGCAGAGATTTAGTCGGCGGGGAAGTGTCCTACGAGCAGTACTTC. Its protein is CATSRDLVGGEVSYEQYF.

This chain connects TRBV25-1 to TRBJ2-7; 13 positions match TRBD2. Trimming at V came to 2 bases and at J to 7 bases, leaving 5 bases not matched to a gene. Germline V CDR1 and CDR2: MGHDK, SYGVNS. The length of the CDR3 is 15 residues. CDR3 coding DNA: TGTGCCAGCAGTGAACCGGGACTAGCGGGACTTGAGCAGTACTTC. As protein: CASSEPGLAGLEQYF.